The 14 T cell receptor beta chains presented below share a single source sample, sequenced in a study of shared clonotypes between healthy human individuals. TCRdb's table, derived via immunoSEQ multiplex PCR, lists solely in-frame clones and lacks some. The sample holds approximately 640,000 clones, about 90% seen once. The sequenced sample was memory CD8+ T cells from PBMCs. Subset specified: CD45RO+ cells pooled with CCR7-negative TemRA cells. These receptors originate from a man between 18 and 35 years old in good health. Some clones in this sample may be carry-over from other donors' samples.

CDR3 sequence reads: CASGWGGLTDTQYF. For the CDR3, the DNA is TGTGCCAGCGGCTGGGGAGGTTTGACAGATACGCAGTATTTT. The chain employs TRBV27 and TRBJ2-3; a possible D gene is TRBD2 (6 bases). This CDR3 is 14 amino acids long. Trimming took 8 bases from V and 3 from J, leaving 15 bases between them. Germline CDR1 MNHEY, CDR2 SMNVEV (reference sequence).

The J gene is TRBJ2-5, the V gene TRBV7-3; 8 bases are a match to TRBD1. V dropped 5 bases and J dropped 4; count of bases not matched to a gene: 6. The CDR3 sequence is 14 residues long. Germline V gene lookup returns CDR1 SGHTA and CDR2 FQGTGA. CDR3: CASSPRDRGETQYF. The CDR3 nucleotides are TGTGCCAGCAGCCCACGAGACAGGGGAGAGACCCAGTACTTC.

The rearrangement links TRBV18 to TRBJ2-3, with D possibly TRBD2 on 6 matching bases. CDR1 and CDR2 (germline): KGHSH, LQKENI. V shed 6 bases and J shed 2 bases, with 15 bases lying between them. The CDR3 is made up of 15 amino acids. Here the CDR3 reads CASSPGEFDTDTQYF. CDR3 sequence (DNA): TGTGCCAGCTCCCCGGGGGAATTTGACACAGATACGCAGTATTTT.

The CDR3 DNA is TGTGCCACGAGTCCAAAAGCGAGGGATACGCAGTATTTT. It codes for CATSPKARDTQYF. The chain employs TRBV15 and TRBJ2-3; D gene unclear. Germline loops: CDR1 LNHNV, CDR2 YYDKDF (reference sequence). The CDR3 is made up of 13 amino acids. Trimming took 9 bases from V and 6 from J, leaving 16 bases between them.

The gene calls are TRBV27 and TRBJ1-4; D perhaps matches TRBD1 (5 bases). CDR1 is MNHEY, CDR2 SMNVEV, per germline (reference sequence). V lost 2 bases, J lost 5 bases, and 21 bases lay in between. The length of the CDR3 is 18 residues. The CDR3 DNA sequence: TGTGCCAGCAGTTTACTACACATCCCCGGGACTCTAAATGAAAAACTGTTTTTT. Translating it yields CASSLLHIPGTLNEKLFF.

In DNA, the CDR3 is TGTGCCAGTAGTCTCCTGAGGTCTACCACAGATACGCAGTATTTT. This encodes CASSLLRSTTDTQYF. V is TRBV19 and J is TRBJ2-3; D is unclear. Trimming shortened V by 5 bases and J by 2 bases, and 14 bases separated the two germline ends. Germline V CDR1 and CDR2: LNHDA, SQIVND (reference sequence). CDR3 length: 15 amino acids.

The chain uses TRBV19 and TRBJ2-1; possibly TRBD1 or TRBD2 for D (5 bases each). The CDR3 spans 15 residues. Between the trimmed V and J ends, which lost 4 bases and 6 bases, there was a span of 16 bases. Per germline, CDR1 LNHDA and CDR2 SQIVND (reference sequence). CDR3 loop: CASSSLTFGGNEQFF. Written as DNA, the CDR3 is TGTGCCAGTAGTAGTCTTACATTTGGGGGCAATGAGCAGTTCTTC.

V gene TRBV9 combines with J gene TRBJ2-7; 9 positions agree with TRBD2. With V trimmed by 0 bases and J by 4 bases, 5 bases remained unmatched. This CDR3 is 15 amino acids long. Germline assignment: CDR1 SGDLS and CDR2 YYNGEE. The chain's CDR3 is CASSVAPSGMYEQYF. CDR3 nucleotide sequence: TGTGCCAGCAGCGTAGCCCCTAGCGGGATGTACGAGCAGTACTTC.

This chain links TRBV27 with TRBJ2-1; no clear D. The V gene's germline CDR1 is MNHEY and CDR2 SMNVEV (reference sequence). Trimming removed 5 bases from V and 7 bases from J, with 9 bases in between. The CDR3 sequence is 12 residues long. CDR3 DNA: TGTGCCAGCAGTACCCTTTTAAATGAGCAGTTCTTC. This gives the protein CASSTLLNEQFF.

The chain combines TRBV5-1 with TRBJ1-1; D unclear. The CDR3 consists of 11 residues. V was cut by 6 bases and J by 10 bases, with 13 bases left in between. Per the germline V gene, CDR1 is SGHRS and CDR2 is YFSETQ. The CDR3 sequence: CASNKGGRAFF. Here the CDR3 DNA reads TGCGCCAGCAATAAGGGAGGGCGAGCTTTCTTT.

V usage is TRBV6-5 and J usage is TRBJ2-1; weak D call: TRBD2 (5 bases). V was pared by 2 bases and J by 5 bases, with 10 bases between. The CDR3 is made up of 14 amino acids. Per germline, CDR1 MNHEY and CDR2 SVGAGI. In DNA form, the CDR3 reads TGTGCCAGCAGTTACACGACTATTAACAATGAGCAGTTCTTC. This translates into CASSYTTINNEQFF.

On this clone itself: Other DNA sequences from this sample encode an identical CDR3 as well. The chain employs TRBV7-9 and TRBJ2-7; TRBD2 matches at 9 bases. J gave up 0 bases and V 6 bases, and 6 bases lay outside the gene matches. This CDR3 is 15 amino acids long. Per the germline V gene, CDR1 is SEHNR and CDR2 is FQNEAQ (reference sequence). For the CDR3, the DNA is TGTGCCAGCAGTCTGACTAGCGGAAGCTCCTACGAGCAGTACTTC. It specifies CASSLTSGSSYEQYF.

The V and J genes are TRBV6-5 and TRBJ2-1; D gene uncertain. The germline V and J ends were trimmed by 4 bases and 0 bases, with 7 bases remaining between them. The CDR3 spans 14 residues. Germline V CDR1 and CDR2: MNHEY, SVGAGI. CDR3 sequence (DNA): TGTGCCAGCAGTTCCGTAACCTCCTACAATGAGCAGTTCTTC. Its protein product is CASSSVTSYNEQFF.

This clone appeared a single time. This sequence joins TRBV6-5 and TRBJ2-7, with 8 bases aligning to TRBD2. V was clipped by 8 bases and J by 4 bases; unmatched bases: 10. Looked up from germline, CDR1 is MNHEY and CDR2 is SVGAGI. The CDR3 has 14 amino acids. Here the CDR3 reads CASGGSGSWYEQYF. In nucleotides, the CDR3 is TGTGCCAGCGGGGGGAGCGGGAGTTGGTACGAGCAGTACTTC.